The 18 T cell receptor beta chains below were found in one sample sequenced in a study of T cells in Graves' hyperthyroidism and ophthalmopathy. TCR beta CDR3 regions were amplified from RNA. HTBI primers were used for first-round RT-PCR of the TCR CDR3. TCRdb itself ran the multiplex PCR reads through MiXCR, one entry per CDR3 protein. The table has some 440,000 distinct CDR3 sequences, 15% to 19% seen once. Sequenced input: blood. These TCRs come from a woman aged 18-29 years with Graves' hyperthyroidism.

V is TRBV12-3 or TRBV12-4 and J is TRBJ1-6; possible D gene TRBD1, 5 bases. The CDR3 totals 14 residues. The ends were cut back, 7 bases at V and 5 bases at J, with 12 bases in the middle. The CDR3 spells CASNRAGNNSPLHF. For the CDR3, the DNA is TGTGCCAGCAATAGGGCAGGGAATAATTCACCCCTCCACTTT.

The rearrangement links TRBV30 to TRBJ1-2; a possible D gene is TRBD1 (5 bases). The germline V and J ends were trimmed by 0 bases and 2 bases, with 13 bases remaining between them. This CDR3 region has 15 residues. Germline CDR1 and CDR2: GTSNPN and SVGIG (reference sequence). The CDR3 nucleotides read TGTGCCTGGAGTGTACGAGGGGCAGCGAACTATGGCTACACCTTC. Its protein product is CAWSVRGAANYGYTF.

This chain joins TRBV30 and TRBJ1-6, with 7 bases fitting TRBD1. The CDR3 is made up of 14 amino acids. Germline CDR1 reads GTSNPN; CDR2 reads SVGIG (reference sequence). V dropped 6 bases and J dropped 5; count of bases not matched to a gene: 7. The CDR3 sequence: CACPWDSDNSPLHF. The DNA of the CDR3 is TGTGCCTGTCCCTGGGACAGTGATAATTCACCCCTCCACTTT.

This clonotype was seen a few times. The chain recombines TRBV19 with TRBJ2-1; 10 positions agree with TRBD1. The V gene's germline CDR1 is LNHDA and CDR2 SQIVND (reference sequence). V dropped 0 bases and J dropped 7; count of bases not matched to a gene: 3. The CDR3 has 15 amino acids. The CDR3: CASSIDLGQGNEQFF. The CDR3 DNA reads TGTGCCAGTAGTATAGATTTGGGACAGGGGAATGAGCAGTTCTTC.

This clonotype was detected ten times or more. The genes are TRBV27 and TRBJ2-4; D gene ambiguous. The CDR3 extends over 16 amino acids. V lost 3 bases, J lost 0 bases, and 12 bases lay in between. Germline V gives CDR1 MNHEY, CDR2 SMNVEV (reference sequence). DNA for the CDR3: TGTGCCAGCAGTTTTCAGGCTGCCCTAGCCAAAAACATTCAGTACTTC. Encoded protein: CASSFQAALAKNIQYF.

This clonotype was counted many times. V gene TRBV6-1 combines with J gene TRBJ2-1, with 14 bases fitting TRBD2. This CDR3 is 16 amino acids long. Germline trimming cut 5 bases from V and 7 bases from J; bases unmatched to any gene: 7. The V gene's germline CDR1 is MNHNS and CDR2 SASEGT. CDR3 loop: CASSLGLAGVSNEQFF. Here the CDR3 DNA reads TGTGCCAGCAGTTTGGGACTAGCGGGGGTCTCAAATGAGCAGTTCTTC.

This clonotype came up many times. J is TRBJ1-1 and V is TRBV6-1, with D unclear. The length of the CDR3 is 14 residues. V was cut by 5 bases and J by 1 base, with 11 bases left in between. Germline CDR1 MNHNS, CDR2 SASEGT. CDR3 amino acids: CASSTDGGNTEAFF. The CDR3 bases are TGTGCCAGCAGTACCGATGGAGGGAACACTGAAGCTTTCTTT.

Only a few counts were recorded for this clonotype. The chain carries TRBV6-5 and TRBJ2-1, with D tentatively TRBD2 (6 bases). V shed 0 bases and J shed 0 bases, with 9 bases lying between them. Germline values: CDR1 MNHEY, CDR2 SVGAGI. CDR3 length equals 16 residues. The CDR3, as DNA: TGTGCCAGCAGTTACTCAGGCGGGACCTCCTACAATGAGCAGTTCTTC. It yields the protein CASSYSGGTSYNEQFF.

This clonotype was counted ten times or more. The chain joins TRBV20-1 to TRBJ2-5; unclear D gene. Looked up from germline, CDR1 is DFQATT and CDR2 is SNEGSKA (reference sequence). The CDR3 has 14 residues. Trimming shortened V by 0 bases and J by 7 bases, and 15 bases separated the two germline ends. The CDR3, as DNA: TGCAGTGCTAGAGATCCCCCCTCCCTAACGACCCAGTACTTC. Protein: CSARDPPSLTTQYF.

The table lists this clonotype with many counts. The V call is TRBV11-3, the J call TRBJ1-6, with D unclear. The germline CDR1 and CDR2 sequences are SGHNT and YENEEA. The V end was cut by 5 bases, the J end by 7 bases, with 12 bases between. The CDR3 runs 14 residues. The CDR3 is CASSRDGGNSPLHF. CDR3 sequence (DNA): TGTGCCAGCAGCCGAGACGGTGGGAATTCACCCCTCCACTTT.

This clonotype was counted only a few times. V is TRBV29-1 and J is TRBJ2-4; 7 bases match TRBD1. Germline V CDR1 and CDR2: SQVTM, ANQGSEA. The CDR3 length is 13 residues. V shed 6 bases and J 2 bases; nucleotides not matched to a gene: 4. The CDR3 sequence is CSVRQGPKNIQYF. The CDR3 DNA is TGCAGCGTACGACAGGGACCCAAAAACATTCAGTACTTC.

This clonotype was recorded many times. As DNA, the CDR3 is TGTGCCAGCAGTTTAGAAGGTCCCCTAAACTCCTACAATGAGCAGTTCTTC. Its protein product is CASSLEGPLNSYNEQFF. This chain uses TRBV12-3 or TRBV12-4 with TRBJ2-1; D gene ambiguous. With 1 base removed from V and 0 bases from J, the gap between germline ends came to 13 bases. The length of the CDR3 is 17 residues.

In this sample, this clonotype turned up a few times. The V and J genes are TRBV28 and TRBJ2-7; 8 bases line up with TRBD2. The CDR3 extends over 13 amino acids. V gave up 8 bases and J gave up 2 bases; unmatched junction bases: 5. Germline loops: CDR1 MDHEN, CDR2 SYDVKM. This CDR3 reads CASCAGGPYEQYF. The CDR3, as DNA: TGTGCCAGCTGTGCGGGGGGACCCTACGAGCAGTACTTC.

The genes are TRBV20-1 and TRBJ1-1, with a possible D match to TRBD1 (5 bases). In germline, CDR1 is DFQATT, CDR2 SNEGSKA (reference sequence). The CDR3 has 14 amino acids. The V end was cut by 1 base, the J end by 4 bases, with 13 bases between. The CDR3: CSARVGGGTTEAFF. CDR3 bases: TGCAGTGCTAGAGTTGGGGGGGGAACCACTGAAGCTTTCTTT.

The table lists this clonotype with many counts. The CDR3 DNA follows: TGTGCCAGCAGCCCTCGTTGGGGTATGAATTCACCCCTCCACTTT. Its translation: CASSPRWGMNSPLHF. V is TRBV6-1 and J is TRBJ1-6; D is unclear. This CDR3 is 15 amino acids long. Trimming took 6 bases from V and 7 from J, leaving 16 bases between them. Germline V CDR1 and CDR2: MNHNS, SASEGT.

Ten or more counts support this clonotype. This chain links TRBV30 with TRBJ1-2; no clear D. Germline lookup yields CDR1 GTSNPN and CDR2 SVGIG (reference sequence). V lost 1 base and J 3 bases, leaving 6 bases between the germline ends. This CDR3 comprises 12 residues. CDR3 sequence reads: CAWSGPYYGYTF. The CDR3 DNA reads TGTGCCTGGAGTGGACCTTACTATGGCTACACCTTC.

The rearrangement joins TRBV12-3 or TRBV12-4 to TRBJ2-7, with TRBD1 matching over 7 bases. The CDR3 loop spans 14 amino acids. V was pared by 5 bases and J by 2 bases, with 6 bases of the junction left unmatched. The CDR3 bases are TGTGCCAGCAGTCCTCTGGGACAGACCTACGAGCAGTACTTC. Translating gives CASSPLGQTYEQYF.

CDR3 coding DNA: TGTGCCAGCATAAACGGGGGAGCCTACGAGCAGTACTTC. It translates to CASINGGAYEQYF. The J gene is TRBJ2-7, the V gene TRBV28; D is possibly TRBD2 (6 bases). The CDR3 has 13 amino acids. CDR1 MDHEN and CDR2 SYDVKM come from the germline V gene. Trimming pared 7 bases from V and 2 bases from J, leaving 12 bases between.